This T cell receptor (beta chain) was identified in a study of blood T cells in healthy people across ages. Looking at the study overall: Template switching picked up about one barcoded beta molecule for each two T cells.

The study's findings and limits: Long-lived donors carried more naive CD4+ cells and greater diversity than aged donors.

Turning to this clonotype: What it binds is not known.

With 7 bases clipped from V and 0 bases from J, the junction kept 0 bases outside the gene matches. The CDR3 length is 12 residues. Per germline, CDR1 SQVTM and CDR2 ANQGSEA. The sample, approximately 11 milliliters of peripheral blood, was drawn from each donor. A second PCR of roughly 7 to 11 cycles used a sample-barcoded 5' primer and a J-beta primer mix. Each sample provided no less than 2.5 million CDR3-containing paired-end reads. TCRdb passed the 5' RACE reads through MiXCR, listing each CDR3 protein once. The sample lists approximately 800,000 distinct CDR3 sequences, roughly 50% seen once, with approximately 20% in the top ten.

The TCR sequence derives from a man between 25 and 39 years old in good health. The sequenced sample consisted of blood. This rearrangement joins TRBV29-1 to TRBJ1-1; 9 bases agree with TRBD1. This CDR3 is CSGDRVNTEAFF. The DNA of the CDR3 is TGCAGCGGGGACAGGGTGAACACTGAAGCTTTCTTT.